Each of the 5 T cell receptor beta chains below was sequenced from the same sample in a study of T cell changes during pregnancy in multiple sclerosis. Method: immunoSEQ multiplex PCR; TCRdb's copy keeps in-frame clones and lacks some. The sample has approximately 30,000 clones; roughly 89% are singletons. Sequencing was performed on CD8+ T cells from peripheral blood mononuclear cells, taken before pregnancy. The receptors shown here come from a female donor with multiple sclerosis, enrolled in a pregnancy study.

The chain combines TRBV19 with TRBJ2-1, with TRBD2 identical over 14 bases. J lost 4 bases, V lost 8 bases, and 7 bases had no gene match. The CDR3 extends over 16 amino acids. Per germline, CDR1 LNHDA and CDR2 SQIVND (reference sequence). This CDR3 reads CASRRTSGGKYNEQFF. The CDR3, as DNA: TGTGCCAGTCGAAGGACTAGCGGGGGGAAGTACAATGAGCAGTTCTTC.

The CDR3 bases are TGCAGCGTACGAAACCCGGGAACGGGGGCCAACGTCCTGACTTTC. Translated, it gives CSVRNPGTGANVLTF. The V and J genes are TRBV29-1 and TRBJ2-6, with a tentative D call TRBD2 (5 bases). The CDR3 loop spans 15 amino acids. V shed 6 bases and J shed 4 bases, with 16 bases lying between them. CDR1 is SQVTM, CDR2 ANQGSEA, per germline.

The chain uses TRBV5-4 and TRBJ1-1; D is ambiguous. V was pared by 2 bases and J by 1 base, with 12 bases between. CDR1 SGHNT and CDR2 YYREEE come from the germline V gene (reference sequence). The CDR3 spans 15 residues. The CDR3 sequence is CASSFNREENTEAFF. DNA of the CDR3: TGTGCCAGCAGCTTCAATCGGGAGGAGAACACTGAAGCTTTCTTT.

V gene TRBV2 combines with J gene TRBJ2-5, with TRBD1 matching over 7 bases. The germline V gene encodes CDR1 SNHLY and CDR2 FYNNEI. With V trimmed by 2 bases and J by 1 base, 1 base remained unmatched. The CDR3 has 14 amino acids. CDR3 residues: CASSETGAQETQYF. Here the CDR3 DNA reads TGTGCCAGCAGTGAAACAGGGGCCCAAGAGACCCAGTACTTC.

This chain uses TRBV5-1 with TRBJ2-1, with D maybe TRBD2 (6 bases). CDR3 length equals 13 residues. Trimming cost V 4 bases and J 5 bases, with 10 bases left between them. Germline CDR1 SGHRS, CDR2 YFSETQ. The CDR3 sequence is CASSQGLHNEQFF. The CDR3 region has the DNA TGCGCCAGCAGCCAGGGACTGCACAATGAGCAGTTCTTC.